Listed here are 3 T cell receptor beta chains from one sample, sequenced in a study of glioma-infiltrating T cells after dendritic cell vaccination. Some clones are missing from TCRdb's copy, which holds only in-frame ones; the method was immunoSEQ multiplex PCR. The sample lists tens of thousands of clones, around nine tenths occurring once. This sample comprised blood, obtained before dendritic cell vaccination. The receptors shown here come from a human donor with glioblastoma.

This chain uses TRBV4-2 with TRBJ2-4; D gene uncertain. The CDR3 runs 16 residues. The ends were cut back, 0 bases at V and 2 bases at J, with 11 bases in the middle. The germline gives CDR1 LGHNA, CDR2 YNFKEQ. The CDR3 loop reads CASSQESLSPKNIQYF. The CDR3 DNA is TGTGCCAGCAGCCAAGAGTCATTGAGTCCCAAAAACATTCAGTACTTC.

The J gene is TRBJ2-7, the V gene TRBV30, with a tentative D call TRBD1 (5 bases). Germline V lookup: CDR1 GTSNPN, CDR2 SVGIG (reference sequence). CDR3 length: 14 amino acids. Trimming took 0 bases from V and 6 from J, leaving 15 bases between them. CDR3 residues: CAWSVRRGLGEQYF. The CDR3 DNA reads TGTGCCTGGAGTGTACGAAGGGGTCTGGGCGAGCAGTACTTC. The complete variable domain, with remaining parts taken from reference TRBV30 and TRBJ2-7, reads SQTIHQWPATLVQPVGSPLSLECTVEGTSNPNLYWYRQAAGRGLQLLFYSVGIGQISSEVPQNLSASRPQDRQFILSSKKLLLSDSGFYLCAWSVRRGLGEQYFGPGTRLTVT.

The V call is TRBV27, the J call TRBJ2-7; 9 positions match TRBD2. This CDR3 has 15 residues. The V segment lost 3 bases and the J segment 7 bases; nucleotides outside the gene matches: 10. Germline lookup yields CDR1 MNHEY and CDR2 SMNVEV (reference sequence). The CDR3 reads CASSFIPQRGEEQYF. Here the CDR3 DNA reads TGTGCCAGCAGTTTTATCCCACAGCGGGGGGAGGAGCAGTACTTC.